The clone carrying this T cell receptor (beta chain) has only a few counts. Antigen specificity is unknown. Germline loops: CDR1 MNHNS, CDR2 SASEGT. The CDR3 has 15 amino acids. Between the trimmed V and J ends, which lost 1 base and 7 bases, there was a span of 14 bases. From the 5' RACE reads, TCRdb called clonotypes with MiXCR, one entry per CDR3 protein. This table has about 720,000 distinct CDR3 sequences, 15% to 20% appearing once. The sample belongs to a study of identical twins. Points from the study as a whole: Model-predicted out-of-frame TCR alpha sharing fell below observed values in monozygotic twins.

Another study also made use of these data, one on T cells expressing NK-cell markers. As reported in that work: Cells sorted as CD3+CD56+NKG2C+, CD3+CD56+NKG2C- and CD3+CD56-NKG2C+ T cells supplied the TCR beta repertoires. NKG2C+ dominant clonotype frequencies in five or six donors were about 1.0-8% of CD8+ T cells. HCMV specificity of expanded NKG2C+ T cell clones remained unclear.

Sequenced material: PBMCs. The source of this sequence is a woman under 30 in good health. The chain couples TRBV6-1 to TRBJ2-1; D may be TRBD2 (6 bases). CDR3 loop: CASSEGPGVENEQFF. Written as DNA, the CDR3 is TGTGCCAGCAGTGAAGGCCCGGGGGTGGAGAATGAGCAGTTCTTC.